The TCR beta chain described here comes from a study of T-cell memory formation after mild COVID-19. Findings and limits, study-wide: Some clones that responded were present in memory (sampled pre-infection), which suggests cross-reactive memory joined.

V was shortened by 1 base and J by 4 bases, with 10 bases between the two germline ends. Germline CDR1 and CDR2: SGHDN and FVKESK. The CDR3 contains 14 residues. Many counts were recorded for this clonotype. The antigen remains undetermined. TCRdb processed the 5' RACE reads anew with MiXCR; each CDR3 protein has one entry. The table lists more than 80,000 distinct CDR3 sequences, 9.5% to 15% of them singletons. Sequencing input: PBMCs or a T cell subset sorted from them (not recorded which). This clonotype was obtained from an adult woman who had mild COVID-19 (a few samples of this study predate the infection). Cell type and time point are not known. The rearrangement uses TRBV14 and TRBJ2-5; a possible D gene is TRBD2 (5 bases). This CDR3 reads CASSQVGSLETQYF. DNA of the CDR3: TGTGCCAGCAGCCAAGTTGGGAGTCTAGAGACCCAGTACTTC.